The clone carrying this T cell receptor (beta chain) was seen only a few times. This entry belongs to a study of T cells in Graves' hyperthyroidism and ophthalmopathy. Germline V gives CDR1 SNHLY, CDR2 FYNNEI. The CDR3 consists of 16 residues. V was clipped by 6 bases and J by 7 bases, with 22 bases between them. It was at first hyperthyroidism diagnosis, before any ophthalmopathy symptoms, that the blood sample was taken. The investigators amplified TCR beta CDR3 regions from RNA transcripts. A first-round RT-PCR of the TCR CDR3 used the HTBI primer set. TCRdb redid the calling of the multiplex PCR reads with MiXCR, one entry per CDR3 protein. The sample consists of 370,000 or so distinct CDR3 sequences, 15% to 19% of them appearing once.

The sequence was collected from a woman younger than 30 with Graves' hyperthyroidism that later progressed to Graves' ophthalmopathy. V and J are TRBV2 and TRBJ1-5; tentative D call: TRBD1 (5 bases). Input material: blood. DNA for the CDR3: TGTGCCAGCAGCCAAGAAGGGAAACAGTGGGACCAGCCCCAGCATTTT. It specifies CASSQEGKQWDQPQHF.